This T cell receptor beta chain was recovered during a study of CD8 T cells in Susac syndrome. RNA in amounts of roughly 0.5 to 1 ug was reverse transcribed with random hexamers. Across 54 Vbeta and 13 Jbeta, TCR beta CDR3 was amplified with immunoSEQ multiplex PCR. TCRdb independently ran MiXCR on the immunoSEQ multiplex PCR reads; one entry per CDR3 protein. The repertoire includes roughly 200,000 distinct CDR3 sequences, 85% to 95% of them detected once, and 0.1% sits in the top ten. The CDR3 is made up of 12 amino acids. Germline V gene data show CDR1 as DFQATT and CDR2 as SNEGSKA (reference sequence). Trimming shortened V by 5 bases and J by 2 bases, and 9 bases separated the two germline ends.

The clonotype comes from a human donor in good health. The sample taken for sequencing was CD4+ T cells from PBMCs. The chain links TRBV20-1 to TRBJ2-5, with D possibly being TRBD1 (6 bases). The CDR3, as DNA: TGCAGTGCTCACGACAGGCAAGAGACCCAGTACTTC. Its translation is CSAHDRQETQYF.